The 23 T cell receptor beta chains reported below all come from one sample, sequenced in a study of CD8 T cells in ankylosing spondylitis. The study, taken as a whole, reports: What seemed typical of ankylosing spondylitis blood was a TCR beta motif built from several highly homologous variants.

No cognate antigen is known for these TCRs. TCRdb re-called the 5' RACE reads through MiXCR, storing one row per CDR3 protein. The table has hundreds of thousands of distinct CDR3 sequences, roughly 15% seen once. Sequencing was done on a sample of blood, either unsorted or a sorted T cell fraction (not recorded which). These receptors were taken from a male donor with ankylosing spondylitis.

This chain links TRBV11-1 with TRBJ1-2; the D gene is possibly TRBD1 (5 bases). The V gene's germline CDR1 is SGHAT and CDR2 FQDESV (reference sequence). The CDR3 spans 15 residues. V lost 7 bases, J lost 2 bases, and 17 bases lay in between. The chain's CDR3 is CASTPPGAGNYGYTF. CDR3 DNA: TGTGCCAGCACCCCCCCCGGGGCCGGAAACTATGGCTACACCTTC.

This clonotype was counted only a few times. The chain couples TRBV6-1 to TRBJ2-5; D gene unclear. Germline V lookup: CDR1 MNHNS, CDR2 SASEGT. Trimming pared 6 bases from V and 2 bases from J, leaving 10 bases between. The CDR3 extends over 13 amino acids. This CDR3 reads CASSRLTQETQYF. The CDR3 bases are TGTGCCAGCAGCCGGTTGACTCAAGAGACCCAGTACTTC.

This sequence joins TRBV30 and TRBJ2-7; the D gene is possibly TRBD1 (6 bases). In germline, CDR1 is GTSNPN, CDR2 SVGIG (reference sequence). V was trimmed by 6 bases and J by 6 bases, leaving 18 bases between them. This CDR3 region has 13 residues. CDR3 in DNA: TGTGCCTGCCCCGGAGACAGGTCTAGCGAGCAGTACTTC. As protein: CACPGDRSSEQYF.

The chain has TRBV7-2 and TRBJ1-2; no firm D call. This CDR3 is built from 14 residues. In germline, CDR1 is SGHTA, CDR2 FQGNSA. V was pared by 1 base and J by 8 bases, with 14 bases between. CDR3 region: CASSLGGSFSGYTF. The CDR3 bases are TGTGCCAGCAGCTTAGGTGGCTCCTTTAGCGGCTACACCTTC.

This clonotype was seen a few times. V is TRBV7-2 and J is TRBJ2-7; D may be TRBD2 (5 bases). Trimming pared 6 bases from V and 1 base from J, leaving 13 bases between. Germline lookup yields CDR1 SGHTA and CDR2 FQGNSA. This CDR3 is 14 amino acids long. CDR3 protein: CASSYQWESYEQYF. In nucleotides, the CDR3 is TGTGCCAGCAGTTACCAGTGGGAGTCCTACGAGCAGTACTTC.

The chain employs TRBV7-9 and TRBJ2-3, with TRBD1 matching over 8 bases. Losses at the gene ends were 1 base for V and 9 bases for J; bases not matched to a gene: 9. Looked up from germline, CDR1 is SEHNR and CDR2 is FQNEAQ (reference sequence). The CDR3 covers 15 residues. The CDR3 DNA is TGTGCCAGCAGCTTAGTGGGACCAGGACAGGGAACGCAGTATTTT. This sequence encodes CASSLVGPGQGTQYF.

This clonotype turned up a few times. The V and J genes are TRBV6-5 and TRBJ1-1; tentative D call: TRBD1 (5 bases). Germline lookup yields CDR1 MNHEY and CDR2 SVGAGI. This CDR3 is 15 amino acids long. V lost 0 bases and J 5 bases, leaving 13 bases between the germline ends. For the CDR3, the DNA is TGTGCCAGCAGTTACTCCTCGGGGCTAGGTACTGAAGCTTTCTTT. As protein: CASSYSSGLGTEAFF.

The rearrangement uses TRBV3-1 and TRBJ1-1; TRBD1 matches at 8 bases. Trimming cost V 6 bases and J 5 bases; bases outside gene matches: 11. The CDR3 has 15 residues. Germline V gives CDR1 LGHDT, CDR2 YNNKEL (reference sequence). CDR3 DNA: TGTGCCAGCAGTCCTAGGACAGGGAGGGCGACTGAAGCTTTCTTT. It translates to CASSPRTGRATEAFF.

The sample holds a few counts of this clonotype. CDR3 nucleotide sequence: TGTGCCAGCAGCTTTTCGACGGGCCTCACCGGGGAGCTGTTTTTT. Translation: CASSFSTGLTGELFF. This chain joins TRBV7-2 and TRBJ2-2, with no clear D. Germline V gene sequence: CDR1 SGHTA, CDR2 FQGNSA. This CDR3 region has 15 residues. The V end was cut by 3 bases, the J end by 4 bases, with 12 bases between. The complete variable domain, with remaining parts taken from reference TRBV7-2 and TRBJ2-2, reads GAGVSQSPSNKVTEKGKDVELRCDPISGHTALYWYRQSLGQGLEFLIYFQGNSAPDKSGLPSDRFSAERTGGSVSTLTIQRTQQEDSAVYLCASSFSTGLTGELFFGEGSRLTVL.

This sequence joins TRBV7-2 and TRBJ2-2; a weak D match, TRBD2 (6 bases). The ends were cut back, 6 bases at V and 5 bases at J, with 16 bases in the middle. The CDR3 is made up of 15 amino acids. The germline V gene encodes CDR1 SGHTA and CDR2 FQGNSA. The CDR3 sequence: CASRTASGTTGELFF. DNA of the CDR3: TGTGCCAGCAGGACCGCCTCCGGGACTACCGGGGAGCTGTTTTTT.

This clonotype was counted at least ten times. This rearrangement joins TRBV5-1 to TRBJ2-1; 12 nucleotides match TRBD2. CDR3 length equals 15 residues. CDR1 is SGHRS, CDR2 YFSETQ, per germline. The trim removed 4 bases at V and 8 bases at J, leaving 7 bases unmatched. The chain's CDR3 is CASSRLAGEMHEQFF. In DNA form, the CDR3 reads TGCGCCAGCAGCAGACTAGCGGGGGAAATGCATGAGCAGTTCTTC. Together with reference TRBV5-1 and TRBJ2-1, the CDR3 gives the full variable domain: KAGVTQTPRYLIKTRGQQVTLSCSPISGHRSVSWYQQTPGQGLQFLFEYFSETQRNKGNFPGRFSGRQFSNSRSEMNVSTLELGDSALYLCASSRLAGEMHEQFFGPGTRLTVL.

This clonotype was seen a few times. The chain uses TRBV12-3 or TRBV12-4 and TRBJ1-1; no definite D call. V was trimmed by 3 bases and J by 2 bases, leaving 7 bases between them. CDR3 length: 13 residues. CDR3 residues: CASSFNGNTEAFF. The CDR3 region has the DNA TGTGCCAGCAGTTTTAACGGAAACACTGAAGCTTTCTTT.

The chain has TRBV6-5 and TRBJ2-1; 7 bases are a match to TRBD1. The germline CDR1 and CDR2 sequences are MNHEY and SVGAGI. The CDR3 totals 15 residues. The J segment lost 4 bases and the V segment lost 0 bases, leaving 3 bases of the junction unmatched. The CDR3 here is CASSYSGTEYNEQFF. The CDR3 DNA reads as TGTGCCAGCAGTTACTCCGGGACAGAGTACAATGAGCAGTTCTTC.

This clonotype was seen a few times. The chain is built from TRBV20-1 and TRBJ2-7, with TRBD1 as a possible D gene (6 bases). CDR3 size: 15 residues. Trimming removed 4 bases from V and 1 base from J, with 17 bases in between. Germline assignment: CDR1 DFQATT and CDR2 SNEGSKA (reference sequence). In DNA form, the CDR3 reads TGCAGTGCTACAACCCAGGGGCCCCAATCCTACGAGCAGTACTTC. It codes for CSATTQGPQSYEQYF.

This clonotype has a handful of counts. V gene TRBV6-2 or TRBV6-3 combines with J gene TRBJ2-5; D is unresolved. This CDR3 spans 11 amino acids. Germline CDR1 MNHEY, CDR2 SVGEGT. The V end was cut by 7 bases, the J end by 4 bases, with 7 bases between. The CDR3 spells CASKLRETQYF. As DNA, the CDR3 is TGTGCCAGCAAATTGAGAGAGACCCAGTACTTC.

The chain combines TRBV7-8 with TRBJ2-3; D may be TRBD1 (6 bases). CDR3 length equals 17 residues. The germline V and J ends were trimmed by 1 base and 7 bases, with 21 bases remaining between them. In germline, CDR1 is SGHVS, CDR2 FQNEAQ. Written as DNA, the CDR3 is TGTGCCAGCAGCTTAGTCCGCGCCGGGACAAAATTTCATACGCAGTATTTT. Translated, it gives CASSLVRAGTKFHTQYF.

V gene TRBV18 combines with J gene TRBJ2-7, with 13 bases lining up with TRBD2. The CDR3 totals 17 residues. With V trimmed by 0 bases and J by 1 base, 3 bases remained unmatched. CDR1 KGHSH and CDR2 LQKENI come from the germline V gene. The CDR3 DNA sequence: TGTGCCAGCTCACCACCGACTAGCGGGGGGCGATCCTACGAGCAGTACTTC. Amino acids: CASSPPTSGGRSYEQYF.

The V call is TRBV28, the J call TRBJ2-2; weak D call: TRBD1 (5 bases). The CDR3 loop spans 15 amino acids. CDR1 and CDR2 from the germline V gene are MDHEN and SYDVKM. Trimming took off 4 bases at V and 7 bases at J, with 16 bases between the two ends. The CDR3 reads CASSYQGLYGGELFF. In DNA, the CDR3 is TGTGCCAGCAGTTACCAGGGTTTGTATGGCGGGGAGCTGTTTTTT. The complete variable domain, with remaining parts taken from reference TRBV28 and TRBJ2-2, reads DVKVTQSSRYLVKRTGEKVFLECVQDMDHENMFWYRQDPGLGLRLIYFSYDVKMKEKGDIPEGYSVSREKKERFSLILESASTNQTSMYLCASSYQGLYGGELFFGEGSRLTVL.

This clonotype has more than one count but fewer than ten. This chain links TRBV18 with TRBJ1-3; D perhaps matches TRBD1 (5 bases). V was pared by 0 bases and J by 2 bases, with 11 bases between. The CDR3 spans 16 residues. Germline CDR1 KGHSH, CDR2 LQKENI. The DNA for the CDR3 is TGTGCCAGCTCACCACCGTCAGGGCCGGCTGGAAACACCATATATTTT. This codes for CASSPPSGPAGNTIYF.

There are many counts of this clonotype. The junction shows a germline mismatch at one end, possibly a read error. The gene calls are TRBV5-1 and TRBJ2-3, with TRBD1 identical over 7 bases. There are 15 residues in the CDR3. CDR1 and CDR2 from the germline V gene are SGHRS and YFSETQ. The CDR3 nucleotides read TGTGCCAGCAGCTTAAGAACAGGGGGCACAGATACGCAGTATTTT. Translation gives CASSLRTGGTDTQYF.

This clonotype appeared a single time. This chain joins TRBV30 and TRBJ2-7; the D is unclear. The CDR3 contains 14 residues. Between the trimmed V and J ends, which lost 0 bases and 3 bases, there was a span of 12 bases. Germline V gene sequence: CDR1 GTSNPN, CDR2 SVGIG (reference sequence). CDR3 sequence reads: CAWSVPPSHYEQYF. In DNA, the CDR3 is TGTGCCTGGAGTGTACCACCATCCCACTACGAGCAGTACTTC.

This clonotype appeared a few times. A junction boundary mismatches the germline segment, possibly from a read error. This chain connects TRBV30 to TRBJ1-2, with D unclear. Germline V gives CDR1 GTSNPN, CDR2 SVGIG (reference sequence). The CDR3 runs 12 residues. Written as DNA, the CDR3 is TGTGCCTGGAGTAGGTTTTCCCCAAGGGTCGCCTTC. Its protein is CAWSRFSPRVAF.

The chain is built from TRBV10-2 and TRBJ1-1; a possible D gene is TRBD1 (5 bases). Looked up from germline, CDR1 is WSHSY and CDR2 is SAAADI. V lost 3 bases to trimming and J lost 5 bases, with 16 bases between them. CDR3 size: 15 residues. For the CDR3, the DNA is TGCGCCAGCAGTGAAGCCGGGACGGTGGGGACTGAAGCTTTCTTT. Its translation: CASSEAGTVGTEAFF.